This TCR beta chain was identified during a study of CD8+ T cells in alopecia areata. Study summary: Administration of oral tofacitinib to treated patients was at 5 to 10 mg twice daily. Study outcomes and limitations: Against the mouse data, patients shared TCRs less clearly, possibly for HLA reasons. One nonresponder makes the tie between baseline CD8+ expansion and response uncertain.

Treatment denoted: oral pan-JAK inhibitor, 5-10 mg twice daily. PBMCs, the starting material, were the source of sorted CD4+ and CD8+ T cells. On this clone itself: Its antigen is as yet unknown.

Following RNA extraction, reverse transcription yielded cDNA that acted as the sequencing template. Produced via immunoSEQ multiplex PCR; TCRdb's table is partial and in-frame only. The repertoire includes 200,000 to 250,000 clones, about three fifths of them detected once, and around 1.4% sits in the top ten. The receptor's source is a human donor with alopecia areata. Sequences were derived from CD4+ T cells sorted from blood, sampled at week 4, from a patient treated with tofacitinib.

In nucleotides, the CDR3 is TGCAGCGCTGGGACGGGAGCTAACTATGGCTACACCTTC. Translating it yields CSAGTGANYGYTF. The chain employs TRBV29-1 and TRBJ1-2; tentative D call: TRBD1 (5 bases). The CDR3 is 13 amino acids. Germline V lookup: CDR1 SQVTM, CDR2 ANQGSEA. Between the trimmed V and J ends, which lost 7 bases and 0 bases, there was a span of 12 bases.